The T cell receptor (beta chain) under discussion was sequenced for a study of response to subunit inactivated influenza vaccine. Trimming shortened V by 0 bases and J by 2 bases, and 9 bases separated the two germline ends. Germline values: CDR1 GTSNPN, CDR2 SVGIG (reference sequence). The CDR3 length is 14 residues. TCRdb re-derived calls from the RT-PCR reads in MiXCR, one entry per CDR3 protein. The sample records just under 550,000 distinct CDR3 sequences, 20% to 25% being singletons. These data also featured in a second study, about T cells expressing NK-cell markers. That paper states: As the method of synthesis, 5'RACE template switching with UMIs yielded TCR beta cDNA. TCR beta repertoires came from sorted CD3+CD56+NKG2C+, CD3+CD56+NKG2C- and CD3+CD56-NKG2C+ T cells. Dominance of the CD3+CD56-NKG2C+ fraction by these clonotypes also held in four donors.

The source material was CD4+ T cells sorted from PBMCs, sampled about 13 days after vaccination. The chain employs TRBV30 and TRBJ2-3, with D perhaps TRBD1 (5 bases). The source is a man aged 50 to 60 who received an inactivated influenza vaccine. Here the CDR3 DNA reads TGTGCCTGGAGTGTATGGGGCTTCACAGATACGCAGTATTTT. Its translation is CAWSVWGFTDTQYF.